Detailed here is one T cell receptor (beta chain). Its target is not known. This sample was taken from a study of CD8 T cell repertoires and HIV-1 epitope variants. Background on the study: T cells were stimulated with Twenty-five Gag and Nef peptides separately. Controls were a CMV, EBV and flu pool, Ebola AY9, and no peptide.

The CDR3 has 13 amino acids. CDR1 SGHKS and CDR2 YYEKEE come from the germline V gene (reference sequence). Trimming cost V 0 bases and J 2 bases, with 6 bases left between them. Sequencing used immunoSEQ multiplex PCR; TCRdb keeps in-frame clones, though not all of them. Here the sample spans about 4,600 clones, approximately 65% being singletons. This sequence joins TRBV5-5 and TRBJ2-7; no clear D gene. This sequence originates from a male donor with HIV. The sample was cultured CD8+ T cells derived from PBMCs. CDR3 coding DNA: TGTGCCAGCAGCTTGGACCCGGCCTACGAGCAGTACTTC. This gives the protein CASSLDPAYEQYF.